The following is a T cell receptor beta chain sequence with its context. Its antigen is as yet unknown. The sample holds other DNA sequences that translate to the same CDR3. The CDR3 loop spans 14 amino acids. Per germline, CDR1 MDHEN and CDR2 SYDVKM. The V and J ends lost 2 bases and 2 bases respectively, with 6 bases between them. The data originate from a study of shared clonotypes between healthy human individuals. Study observations and caveats: Researchers sampled only blood; tissue repertoires likely differ.

The study ran the assay at deep level. Some clones are missing from TCRdb's copy, which holds only in-frame ones; the method was immunoSEQ multiplex PCR. Among about 480,000 clones listed, 70% to 80% were seen once. This receptor was identified in a woman between 35 and 50 years old in good health. Some clones in this sample may be carry-over from other donors' samples. This rearrangement joins TRBV28 to TRBJ1-4; D is possibly TRBD1 (5 bases). The sample comprised PBMCs. The CDR3 nucleotides are TGTGCCAGCAGTTTAGGGGGGACTAATGAAAAACTGTTTTTT. Protein product: CASSLGGTNEKLFF.